Below are 12 T cell receptor beta chains sequenced from a single sample in a study of cytomegalovirus exposure and HLA in healthy donors. With 60 Vbeta and 13 Jbeta primers, the PCR was carried out. Produced via immunoSEQ multiplex PCR; TCRdb's table is partial and in-frame only. The sample has roughly 140,000 clones; 75% are singletons. The specimen was PBMCs. These receptors were obtained from a man younger than 30 in good health and CMV-seronegative.

The CDR3 here is CASRRGGRDTEAFF. As DNA, the CDR3 is TGTGCCAGCAGACGTGGAGGGAGGGACACTGAAGCTTTCTTT. The rearrangement uses TRBV7-2 and TRBJ1-1; D gene ambiguous. CDR1 and CDR2 from the germline V gene are SGHTA and FQGNSA. The V end was cut by 6 bases, the J end by 3 bases, with 14 bases between. The CDR3 is 14 residues long. Full variable domain (outside the CDR3, taken from reference TRBV7-2 and TRBJ1-1): GAGVSQSPSNKVTEKGKDVELRCDPISGHTALYWYRQSLGQGLEFLIYFQGNSAPDKSGLPSDRFSAERTGGSVSTLTIQRTQQEDSAVYLCASRRGGRDTEAFFGQGTRLTVV.

The chain carries TRBV10-2 and TRBJ2-3, with 11 positions matching TRBD2. From germline, CDR1 is WSHSY and CDR2 SAAADI. After removal of 6 bases from V and 5 bases from J, the junction contained 4 bases not matched to a gene. The CDR3 is made up of 14 amino acids. In DNA form, the CDR3 reads TGCGCCAGCAGACTAGCGGGAGACATAGATACGCAGTATTTT. This gives the protein CASRLAGDIDTQYF.

The CDR3 protein is CASSSRESSYEQYF. CDR3 bases: TGTGCCAGCTCCTCCCGAGAGAGCTCCTACGAGCAGTACTTC. The chain has TRBV18 and TRBJ2-7; no clear D gene. The CDR3 length is 14 residues. Trimming cost V 6 bases and J 0 bases, with 12 bases left between them. Per the germline V gene, CDR1 is KGHSH and CDR2 is LQKENI.

This clone was detected only once. The sample holds other DNA sequences that translate to the same CDR3. The J gene is TRBJ1-2, the V gene TRBV6-6; 7 positions agree with TRBD1. The length of the CDR3 is 13 residues. Germline V CDR1 and CDR2: MNHNY, SVGAGI (reference sequence). V gave up 5 bases and J gave up 4 bases; unmatched junction bases: 4. CDR3 region: CASSPTGVYGYTF. The CDR3 region has the DNA TGTGCCAGCAGTCCTACAGGGGTCTATGGCTACACCTTC.

Only a few counts were recorded for this clone. The gene calls are TRBV27 and TRBJ2-7; TRBD2 matches 10 bases. The length of the CDR3 is 16 residues. Germline lookup yields CDR1 MNHEY and CDR2 SMNVEV (reference sequence). V shed 6 bases, J shed 3 bases, and the junction held 11 bases outside the gene matches. The DNA for the CDR3 is TGTGCCAGCAGCGGAGGACTAGCGGTATCTCTCTACGAGCAGTACTTC. This encodes CASSGGLAVSLYEQYF.

J is TRBJ1-5 and V is TRBV21-1; the D call of TRBD1 is as the table states it, not checked on the DNA. TRBV21-1 is a documented pseudogene. The CDR3 sequence is 16 residues long. The CDR3 region is CASSPMDRGGNQPQHF. As DNA, the CDR3 is TGTGCCAGCAGCCCGATGGACAGGGGCGGCAATCAGCCCCAGCATTTT.

This clone occurred once. The rearrangement uses TRBV5-1 and TRBJ1-1, with a tentative D call TRBD1 (5 bases). In germline, CDR1 is SGHRS, CDR2 YFSETQ. The CDR3 runs 13 residues. The V end was cut by 6 bases, the J end by 8 bases, with 17 bases between. CDR3 protein: CASTTGLAAEAFF. In DNA form, the CDR3 reads TGCGCCAGCACCACAGGTCTAGCGGCGGAAGCTTTCTTT.

Only a few counts were recorded for this clone. The gene calls are TRBV9 and TRBJ2-5; 12 bases fit TRBD2. Looked up from germline, CDR1 is SGDLS and CDR2 is YYNGEE. The length of the CDR3 is 17 residues. V shed 3 bases and J 1 base; nucleotides not matched to a gene: 7. CDR3 DNA: TGTGCCAGCAGCGAGGGGGGACTAGCGGGTACCCAAGAGACCCAGTACTTC. It codes for CASSEGGLAGTQETQYF.

The rearrangement joins TRBV4-3 to TRBJ2-6; perhaps TRBD2 as D (5 bases). Deletions cut 2 bases from V and 0 bases from J, with 11 bases between. Germline-derived CDR1 and CDR2 are LGHNA and YSLEER. CDR3 length: 17 amino acids. In DNA form, the CDR3 reads TGCGCCAGCAGCCAATGGGTACGGGACTCTGGGGCCAACGTCCTGACTTTC. Encoded protein: CASSQWVRDSGANVLTF.

The chain uses TRBV10-3 and TRBJ2-5; possibly TRBD2 for D (6 bases). There are 15 residues in the CDR3. The V gene's germline CDR1 is ENHRY and CDR2 SYGVKD. V was cut by 2 bases and J by 5 bases, with 15 bases left in between. CDR3 DNA sequence: TGTGCCATCAGTGAGGCCGGACTACTCGGGGAGACCCAGTACTTC. Protein sequence: CAISEAGLLGETQYF.

This sequence joins TRBV10-3 and TRBJ1-2, with D possibly TRBD1 on 6 matching bases. The germline V gene encodes CDR1 ENHRY and CDR2 SYGVKD. This CDR3 is 15 amino acids long. Trimming stripped 4 bases from V and 4 bases from J, with 16 bases between. The chain's CDR3 is CAISALGQTTYGYTF. In nucleotides, the CDR3 is TGTGCCATCAGTGCCCTCGGACAGACTACCTATGGCTACACCTTC.

The chain carries TRBV9 and TRBJ2-7, with 10 bases identical to TRBD2. The CDR3 sequence is 16 residues long. V gave up 4 bases and J gave up 6 bases; unmatched junction bases: 13. Germline values: CDR1 SGDLS, CDR2 YYNGEE. CDR3 sequence: CASSFAPSGSIAEQYF. CDR3 nucleotide sequence: TGTGCCAGCAGCTTTGCACCTAGCGGGAGCATCGCCGAGCAGTACTTC.